A single sample gave rise to the 31 T cell receptor beta chains below, sequenced in a study of T cells in localized non-small cell lung cancer. Method: immunoSEQ multiplex PCR; TCRdb's copy keeps in-frame clones and lacks some. The sample carries under 35,000 clones, under 95% recorded once. The input for sequencing was peripheral blood, taken before any cancer treatment. These receptors were collected from an older female donor with stage I lung adenocarcinoma.

J is TRBJ2-7 and V is TRBV7-2; a possible D gene is TRBD2 (7 bases). CDR3 length: 15 amino acids. Germline loops: CDR1 SGHTA, CDR2 FQGNSA. Trimming stripped 1 base from V and 7 bases from J, with 17 bases between. The CDR3 DNA reads TGTGCCAGCAGCTTAGTAGGCAACGGGGGGCGGGAGCAGTACTTC. Protein sequence: CASSLVGNGGREQYF.

The V gene is TRBV6-1, the J gene TRBJ2-7; tentative D call: TRBD1 (5 bases). Germline lookup yields CDR1 MNHNS and CDR2 SASEGT. Trimming removed 3 bases at V and 4 bases at J, with 16 bases between. This CDR3 contains 15 residues. The CDR3 DNA follows: TGTGCCAGCAGTGAGTCCCCGACAAGGGGTTACGAGCAGTACTTC. This translates into CASSESPTRGYEQYF.

The chain joins TRBV18 to TRBJ2-5; 12 bases line up with TRBD2. J gave up 3 bases and V 1 base, and 6 bases lay outside the gene matches. Looked up from germline, CDR1 is KGHSH and CDR2 is LQKENI. This CDR3 contains 17 residues. The CDR3 region is CASSPLPTSGGEETQYF. The CDR3, as DNA: TGTGCCAGCTCACCACTTCCGACTAGCGGGGGTGAAGAGACCCAGTACTTC.

The chain recombines TRBV5-1 with TRBJ2-7; a possible D gene is TRBD2 (10 bases). The CDR3 loop spans 19 amino acids. Germline CDR1 is SGHRS and CDR2 is YFSETQ. V was cut by 0 bases and J by 1 base, with 23 bases left in between. This CDR3 reads CASSLGGQGWTSGSYEQYF. In DNA, the CDR3 is TGCGCCAGCAGCTTGGGGGGACAGGGATGGACTAGCGGATCCTACGAGCAGTACTTC.

The chain uses TRBV13 and TRBJ1-1; D gene unclear. Germline CDR1 is PRHDT and CDR2 is FYEKMQ (reference sequence). The CDR3 is 15 amino acids. Trimming stripped 5 bases from V and 0 bases from J, with 13 bases between. The chain's CDR3 is CASSPYGSLNTEAFF. CDR3 nucleotide sequence: TGTGCCAGCAGCCCTTACGGTAGCTTGAACACTGAAGCTTTCTTT.

This chain uses TRBV30 with TRBJ1-2, with TRBD1 as a possible D gene (5 bases). The length of the CDR3 is 14 residues. Trimming left V 0 bases short and J 4 bases short, with 12 bases between. In germline, CDR1 is GTSNPN, CDR2 SVGIG (reference sequence). As DNA, the CDR3 is TGTGCCTGGAGTGTACACAGGAGGGCCTATGGCTACACCTTC. Protein: CAWSVHRRAYGYTF.

The chain couples TRBV6-1 to TRBJ1-2; D gene uncertain. Between the trimmed V and J ends, which lost 8 bases and 0 bases, there was a span of 10 bases. Per the germline V gene, CDR1 is MNHNS and CDR2 is SASEGT. The CDR3 loop spans 13 amino acids. The CDR3: CASLLDANYGYTF. DNA for the CDR3: TGTGCCAGCCTACTGGACGCTAACTATGGCTACACCTTC.

The rearrangement uses TRBV27 and TRBJ2-7; perhaps TRBD2 as D (6 bases). Germline CDR1 reads MNHEY; CDR2 reads SMNVEV (reference sequence). CDR3 length equals 15 residues. With 5 bases removed from V and 7 bases from J, the gap between germline ends came to 21 bases. CDR3 DNA sequence: TGTGCCAGCAGTGTTTTTGGGACTGGAGTCGGAGAGCAGTACTTC. Translation gives CASSVFGTGVGEQYF.

V gene TRBV7-2 combines with J gene TRBJ2-1; D call uncertain. Trimming removed 3 bases from V and 8 bases from J, with 8 bases in between. The CDR3 is 12 amino acids. Germline loops: CDR1 SGHTA, CDR2 FQGNSA. In DNA, the CDR3 is TGTGCCAGCAGCTTTAGTTTCGATGAGCAGTTCTTC. Amino acids: CASSFSFDEQFF. The full variable domain, rest sourced from reference TRBV7-2 and TRBJ2-1, is GAGVSQSPSNKVTEKGKDVELRCDPISGHTALYWYRQSLGQGLEFLIYFQGNSAPDKSGLPSDRFSAERTGGSVSTLTIQRTQQEDSAVYLCASSFSFDEQFFGPGTRLTVL.

The J gene is TRBJ2-3, the V gene TRBV21-1; the D call TRBD2 from the table was never checked on the DNA. TRBV21-1 is termed a pseudogene. The CDR3 is 18 amino acids. The CDR3 protein is CASSKRAVPGGHPDTQYF. The DNA for the CDR3 is TGTGCCAGCAGCAAAAGGGCCGTCCCGGGAGGGCATCCAGATACGCAGTATTTT.

The chain has TRBV7-8 and TRBJ2-7, with unresolved D. This CDR3 region has 15 residues. Germline V gene sequence: CDR1 SGHVS, CDR2 FQNEAQ. V lost 5 bases and J 2 bases, leaving 16 bases between the germline ends. CDR3 bases: TGTGCCAGCAGCCCCCCCGCACAGAGAACCTACGAGCAGTACTTC. Protein product: CASSPPAQRTYEQYF.

This chain joins TRBV5-5 and TRBJ2-7; 7 bases agree with TRBD2. The CDR3 is made up of 16 amino acids. Trimming removed 4 bases from V and 4 bases from J; junction bases left unmatched: 14. Germline-derived CDR1 and CDR2 are SGHKS and YYEKEE (reference sequence). The CDR3 protein is CASSRSEWEGSYEQYF. The DNA of the CDR3 is TGTGCCAGCAGCCGGAGTGAGTGGGAGGGATCATACGAGCAGTACTTC.

This clone was observed a single time. This rearrangement joins TRBV7-9 to TRBJ2-4; D might be TRBD1 (6 bases). CDR1 and CDR2 from the germline V gene are SEHNR and FQNEAQ (reference sequence). Trimming removed 5 bases at V and 0 bases at J, with 23 bases between. CDR3 length equals 19 residues. This CDR3 is CASSRRTVQGTLAKNIQYF. CDR3 bases: TGTGCCAGCAGCCGCAGAACCGTCCAGGGGACCCTAGCCAAAAACATTCAGTACTTC.

The chain recombines TRBV25-1 with TRBJ1-2; TRBD1 aligns across 7 bases. This CDR3 has 16 amino acids. V lost 1 base, J lost 8 bases, and 13 bases stayed unmatched. The germline gives CDR1 MGHDK, CDR2 SYGVNS. In DNA, the CDR3 is TGTGCCAGCAGTGAATCTCAGGGGGACGGGAGGCGAGGCTACACCTTC. It specifies CASSESQGDGRRGYTF.

V and J are TRBV7-2 and TRBJ2-1, with TRBD2 matching over 11 bases. Unmatched junction bases numbered 7, after V lost 5 bases and J lost 7 bases. The germline V gene has CDR1 SGHTA and CDR2 FQGNSA. The CDR3 runs to 15 residues. CDR3 in DNA: TGTGCCAGCAGCCAGACTAGCGGGGCTGGAAATGAGCAGTTCTTC. Its protein is CASSQTSGAGNEQFF.

This clone was picked up one time. CDR3 DNA: TGTGCCAGCAGCCGGGGGGGCAGATCGATCTACAATGAGCAGTTCTTC. This sequence encodes CASSRGGRSIYNEQFF. The J gene is TRBJ2-1, the V gene TRBV11-2; 8 positions agree with TRBD2. Germline V gene lookup returns CDR1 SGHAT and CDR2 FQNNGV. This CDR3 is 16 amino acids long. The V gene end was trimmed by 5 bases and the J gene end by 3 bases; junction bases not matched to a gene: 9.

The chain is built from TRBV19 and TRBJ1-1; a possible D gene is TRBD1 (5 bases). CDR1 LNHDA and CDR2 SQIVND come from the germline V gene (reference sequence). Trimming took off 0 bases at V and 11 bases at J, with 25 bases between the two ends. This CDR3 is 17 amino acids long. CDR3 protein: CASSIDYRDFGAKEAFF. The CDR3 DNA sequence: TGTGCCAGTAGTATAGATTACCGGGACTTCGGGGCAAAGGAGGCTTTCTTT. Variable domain in full (rest from reference TRBV19 and TRBJ1-1): DGGITQSPKYLFRKEGQNVTLSCEQNLNHDAMYWYRQDPGQGLRLIYYSQIVNDFQKGDIAEGYSVSREKKESFPLTVTSAQKNPTAFYLCASSIDYRDFGAKEAFFGQGTRLTVV.

The chain combines TRBV18 with TRBJ2-5; a possible D gene is TRBD1 (7 bases). The CDR3 runs 16 residues. Germline CDR1 reads KGHSH; CDR2 reads LQKENI. Trimming removed 0 bases from V and 4 bases from J, with 15 bases in between. CDR3 in amino acids: CASSPPEGAKGETQYF. CDR3 coding DNA: TGTGCCAGCTCACCACCGGAGGGGGCGAAGGGAGAGACCCAGTACTTC.

The chain combines TRBV20-1 with TRBJ2-1; 7 nucleotides agree with TRBD2. Trimming took 5 bases from V and 10 from J; bases not matched to a gene: 5. This CDR3 comprises 11 residues. Germline V lookup: CDR1 DFQATT, CDR2 SNEGSKA (reference sequence). The CDR3 region is CSAYPGGEQFF. For the CDR3, the DNA is TGCAGTGCTTACCCGGGAGGCGAGCAGTTCTTC.

J is TRBJ2-6 and V is TRBV30, with D perhaps being TRBD1 or TRBD2 (5 bases each). The CDR3 is 12 residues long. Trimming left V 2 bases short and J 10 bases short, with 9 bases between. In germline, CDR1 is GTSNPN, CDR2 SVGIG (reference sequence). The CDR3 is CAWSPRGNVLTF. The CDR3 bases are TGTGCCTGGAGTCCGAGGGGTAACGTCCTGACTTTC.

V is TRBV2 and J is TRBJ2-2, with 8 bases matching TRBD1. CDR1 and CDR2 from the germline V gene are SNHLY and FYNNEI. CDR3 size: 15 residues. V gave up 6 bases and J gave up 6 bases; unmatched junction bases: 9. The CDR3 protein is CASRRGQGGSGELFF. In DNA form, the CDR3 reads TGTGCCAGCAGGCGAGGACAGGGTGGATCCGGGGAGCTGTTTTTT.

This clone was recorded a few times. This rearrangement joins TRBV5-4 to TRBJ2-2, with 8 bases identical to TRBD2. The CDR3 length is 17 residues. CDR1 SGHNT and CDR2 YYREEE come from the germline V gene (reference sequence). After removal of 4 bases from V and 1 base from J, the junction contained 9 bases not matched to a gene. DNA of the CDR3: TGTGCCAGCAGCCCCTTAGGGACTAGGGGGAACACCGGGGAGCTGTTTTTT. This sequence encodes CASSPLGTRGNTGELFF.

The gene calls are TRBV5-1 and TRBJ2-7; TRBD1 agrees at 9 bases. The CDR3 is 15 residues long. CDR1 is SGHRS and CDR2 is YFSETQ in the germline V gene. Trimming removed 4 bases from V and 2 bases from J; junction bases left unmatched: 7. This CDR3 is CASSPSGQGPYEQYF. The CDR3 region has the DNA TGCGCCAGCAGCCCATCGGGACAGGGTCCCTACGAGCAGTACTTC.

This chain joins TRBV5-1 and TRBJ1-1; D remains ambiguous. Germline V gene sequence: CDR1 SGHRS, CDR2 YFSETQ. V was cut by 3 bases and J by 1 base, with 7 bases left in between. This CDR3 comprises 13 residues. CDR3 in DNA: TGCGCCAGCAGCTGGAGGACGAACACTGAAGCTTTCTTT. Translated, it gives CASSWRTNTEAFF.

This chain connects TRBV7-2 to TRBJ2-7; D not certain. Germline V CDR1 and CDR2: SGHTA, FQGNSA. The CDR3 runs 15 residues. The V end lost 7 bases, the J end lost 2 bases, and 18 bases lay between the germline ends. Here the CDR3 reads CASTSRSDRTYEQYF. The CDR3 DNA reads TGTGCCAGCACCTCCCGCTCGGACCGCACCTACGAGCAGTACTTC.

This chain uses TRBV6-5 with TRBJ2-5; D could derive from TRBD1 or TRBD2 (5 bases each). V was shortened by 2 bases and J by 4 bases, with 14 bases between the two germline ends. Germline CDR1 is MNHEY and CDR2 is SVGAGI. The CDR3 is 15 amino acids. CDR3 sequence reads: CASSYASGQLETQYF. The CDR3 DNA follows: TGTGCCAGCAGTTACGCCTCGGGGCAGCTAGAGACCCAGTACTTC.

This chain uses TRBV4-1 with TRBJ1-1; D may be TRBD1 (5 bases). V shed 0 bases and J shed 5 bases, with 13 bases lying between them. This CDR3 has 15 amino acids. Germline-derived CDR1 and CDR2 are MGHRA and YSYEKL. The CDR3 sequence is CASSQDLAGPTEAFF. CDR3 nucleotide sequence: TGCGCCAGCAGCCAAGACCTCGCAGGGCCGACTGAAGCTTTCTTT.

This chain links TRBV2 with TRBJ2-1; 9 bases are a match to TRBD1. The V segment lost 4 bases and the J segment 6 bases; nucleotides outside the gene matches: 7. The CDR3 is 15 amino acids. The germline gives CDR1 SNHLY, CDR2 FYNNEI. CDR3 DNA: TGTGCCAGCAGTGTTGACAGGGGGTGGGCCAATGAGCAGTTCTTC. Translating it yields CASSVDRGWANEQFF.

Only one count was recorded for this clone. This rearrangement joins TRBV15 to TRBJ1-2; D is perhaps TRBD1 (5 bases). Trimming took off 1 base at V and 4 bases at J, with 13 bases between the two ends. This CDR3 contains 15 residues. Germline V lookup: CDR1 LNHNV, CDR2 YYDKDF (reference sequence). The CDR3 nucleotides read TGTGCCACCAGCAGAGCGCGCACCGGGGCCTATGGCTACACCTTC. Translated, it gives CATSRARTGAYGYTF.

V usage is TRBV6-6 and J usage is TRBJ1-4, with D perhaps TRBD1 (6 bases). CDR1 MNHNY and CDR2 SVGAGI come from the germline V gene (reference sequence). Trimming cost V 8 bases and J 5 bases, with 12 bases left between them. The CDR3 has 13 residues. The CDR3 DNA is TGTGCCAGCTCCGGGACACAGAATGAAAAACTGTTTTTT. Its protein is CASSGTQNEKLFF.

This sequence joins TRBV11-2 and TRBJ1-2; no definite D call. In germline, CDR1 is SGHAT, CDR2 FQNNGV. V was trimmed by 0 bases and J by 4 bases, leaving 12 bases between them. The length of the CDR3 is 15 residues. CDR3 region: CASSLDPGQFYGYTF. CDR3 DNA sequence: TGTGCCAGCAGCTTAGACCCAGGCCAATTCTATGGCTACACCTTC.